A selection of T cell receptor beta chains follows, all from one sample in a study of T-cell reconstitution after alpha-beta-depleted transplantation in children. TCRdb analysed the PCR reads with MiXCR anew, one entry per CDR3 protein. The table has about 460,000 distinct CDR3 sequences, around 12% seen once. The sequenced sample was PBMCs from the stem cell graft donor, obtained from the stem cell graft. The origin of the receptors is a human donor who donated a stem cell graft to a child with combined immunodeficiency. Each CDR3 is given with its conserved first and last residue. The D gene is left open where the match is weak. Clone size is given for some rows only: seen once, a few or many times, or a class if the clone is expanded.

cdr3_length	clone_size	j_call	v_call	d_call	cdr3_nt	cdr3_aa
11	-	TRBJ2-1	TRBV30	-	TGTGCCTGGAGTGTACCGAGTGAGCAGTTCTTC	CAWSVPSEQFF
18	-	TRBJ2-5	TRBV7-7	-	TGTGCTAGCAGCTTCCAACCAATTTTTCGGACAGCCCAAGAGACCCAGTACTTC	CASSFQPIFRTAQETQYF
15	-	TRBJ2-7	TRBV4-3	TRBD2	TGCGCCAGCAGCCAAGCTCCGGGGGGATCCTACGAGCAGTACTTC	CASSQAPGGSYEQYF
17	-	TRBJ1-4	TRBV12-3/TRBV12-4	-	TGTGCCTCCTTGACCCAGGGTGGGGAAGGCACTAATGAAAAACTGTTTTTT	CASLTQGGEGTNEKLFF
16	-	TRBJ1-5	TRBV13	-	TGTGCCAGCAGCTTAGGATTGTCAGGGAGCAATCAGCCCCAGCATTTT	CASSLGLSGSNQPQHF
18	few	TRBJ1-5	TRBV18	-	TGTGCCAGCTCCCTGAACCCGGTAAAGGTGATAAGCAATCAGCCCCAGCATTTT	CASSLNPVKVISNQPQHF
15	-	TRBJ1-5	TRBV30	-	TGTGCCTGGAGTGCCTGGGGCAGGGTCAATCAGCCCCAGCATTTT	CAWSAWGRVNQPQHF
14	many	TRBJ1-2	TRBV5-1	-	TGCGCCAGCAGCGGCGGGCCTTCTAACTATGGCTACACCTTC	CASSGGPSNYGYTF
17	many	TRBJ2-1	TRBV21-1	-	TGTGCCAGCAGCAAATCTAGGCTCGGGGGGCTCTACAATGAGCAGTTCTTC	CASSKSRLGGLYNEQFF
15	-	TRBJ2-7	TRBV2	TRBD1	TGTGCCAGCAGTGGGACAGGGGTTAACTCCTACGAGCAGTACTTC	CASSGTGVNSYEQYF
14	few	TRBJ1-2	TRBV7-2	-	TGTGCCAGCAGCTTGAGGGAAACTAACTATGGCTACACCTTC	CASSLRETNYGYTF
17	many	TRBJ2-7	TRBV28	-	TGTGCCAGCAGCTCACCAGGGTCGGCTACTAGCTCCTACGAGCAGTACTTC	CASSSPGSATSSYEQYF
17	-	TRBJ1-1	TRBV4-1	-	TGCGCCAGCAGCCAGGAAAACGTACAGGGCAAGAACACTGAAGCTTTCTTT	CASSQENVQGKNTEAFF
15	many	TRBJ1-5	TRBV5-5	-	TGTGCCAGCAGCTTCGGGGTGGGTAGCAATCAGCCCCAGCATTTT	CASSFGVGSNQPQHF
14	-	TRBJ2-3	TRBV7-3	-	TGTGCCAGCAGCTTAATTGGCGGGGAAGATACGCAGTATTTT	CASSLIGGEDTQYF
12	-	TRBJ1-3	TRBV4-3	-	TGCGCCAGCAGCCGAGACGGGGACACCATATATTTT	CASSRDGDTIYF
14	-	TRBJ2-3	TRBV6-1	-	TGTGCCAGCAGTGAAGGTCCGCCCACAGATACGCAGTATTTT	CASSEGPPTDTQYF
19	-	TRBJ2-3	TRBV24-1	TRBD2	TGTGCCACCAGTGACCGAAGCCTAACTAGCGGGGGGGCCCCAGATACGCAGTATTTT	CATSDRSLTSGGAPDTQYF
11	many	TRBJ2-1	TRBV25-1	-	TGTGCCAGCATATCGGGGTCTGAGCAGTTCTTC	CASISGSEQFF